Presented here are 2 T cell receptor beta chains from one specimen sequenced in a study of T cell repertoires and HLA-DP antigens. No antigen has been identified for these receptors. The table came from immunoSEQ multiplex PCR; TCRdb's copy has only in-frame clones and leaves some out. Found here are 85,000 to 90,000 clones, approximately 89% of them singletons; the top ten hold 1.7%. The sequencing sample was made of CD4+ T cells from PBMCs. The receptors were sampled from a man aged 45-65 years in good health and CMV-seronegative.

As DNA, the CDR3 is TGTGCCAGCAGTTACGACTACCTTGGAAACACCATATATTTT. It encodes CASSYDYLGNTIYF. The chain employs TRBV6-5 and TRBJ1-3; unclear D gene. The CDR3 length is 14 residues. From germline, CDR1 is MNHEY and CDR2 SVGAGI. With 2 bases removed from V and 3 bases from J, the gap between germline ends came to 8 bases.

V is TRBV5-6 and J is TRBJ1-2; D possibly corresponds to TRBD1 (6 bases). The germline V gene has CDR1 SGHDT and CDR2 YYEEEE. This CDR3 is 16 amino acids long. V lost 2 bases and J 9 bases, leaving 23 bases between the germline ends. For the CDR3, the DNA is TGTGCCAGCAGCTTTCGTGGACAGTGGCTGCGGAATAGCTACACCTTC. Translation gives CASSFRGQWLRNSYTF.